The sequence of this TCR beta chain was determined in a study of T cell clones after liver transplantation. Trimming removed 7 bases from V and 1 base from J, with 4 bases in between. The CDR3 length is 11 residues. Germline V gene data show CDR1 as MNHEY and CDR2 as SVGAGI. Profiling relied on immunoSEQ multiplex PCR, and the TCRdb table lists in-frame clones only, not all of them. The sample records tens of thousands of clones, about 81% being singletons. This clone appeared a single time. The input for sequencing was CD4+ T cells from blood, taken before liver transplant. This sequence originates from a human donor who received a liver transplant. This rearrangement joins TRBV6-5 to TRBJ1-2; D is unresolved. The CDR3 reads CASNYNYGYTF. CDR3 bases: TGTGCCAGCAACTATAACTATGGCTACACCTTC.